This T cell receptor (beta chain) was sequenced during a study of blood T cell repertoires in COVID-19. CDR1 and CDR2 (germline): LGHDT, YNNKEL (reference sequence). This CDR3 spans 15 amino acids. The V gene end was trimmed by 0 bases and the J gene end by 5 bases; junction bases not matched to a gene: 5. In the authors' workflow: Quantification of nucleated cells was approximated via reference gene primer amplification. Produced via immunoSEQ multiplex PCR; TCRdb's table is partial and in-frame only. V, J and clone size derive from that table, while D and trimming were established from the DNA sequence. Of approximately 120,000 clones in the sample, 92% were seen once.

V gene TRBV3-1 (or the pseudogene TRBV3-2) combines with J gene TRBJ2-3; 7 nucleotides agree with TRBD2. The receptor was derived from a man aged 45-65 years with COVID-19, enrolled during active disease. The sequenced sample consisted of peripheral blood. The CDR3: CASSQDLIAGDTQYF. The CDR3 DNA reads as TGTGCCAGCAGCCAAGATTTAATAGCGGGAGATACGCAGTATTTT.